This is a list of T cell receptor beta chains from one sample in a study of blood T cell repertoires in COVID-19. TCRdb's table, derived via immunoSEQ multiplex PCR, lists solely in-frame clones and lacks some. The table shows about 190,000 clones, with 84% occurring only once. Sequencing used PBMCs or T cells enriched from blood (not recorded which). These TCRs come from a woman aged 25-40 years who had been exposed to COVID-19. The CDR3 runs from the conserved cysteine through the conserved F or W. D genes are given only for firm matches. For some rows the clone size is stated as once, few or many, or as a class when expanded; others skip it.

TRBJ1-1,NA,15,TRBV5-5,NA,CASSLWAGLNTEAFF,TGTGCCAGCAGCTTGTGGGCGGGACTGAACACTGAAGCTTTCTTT
TRBJ1-3,NA,20,TRBV5-1,TRBD1,CASSLDPRDRGSFSGNTIYF,TGCGCCAGCAGCTTGGACCCGAGGGACAGGGGAAGTTTCTCTGGAAACACCATATATTTT
TRBJ1-2,NA,12,TRBV7-9,NA,CASSPYRHGYTF,TGTGCCAGCAGCCCCTACAGGCATGGCTACACCTTC
TRBJ2-2,NA,17,TRBV9,TRBD2,CASRGTSGGANTGELFF,TGCGCCAGCAGGGGGACTAGCGGGGGCGCGAACACCGGGGAGCTGTTTTTT
TRBJ2-5,NA,16,TRBV6-1,TRBD1,CASSEWDRGWWETQYF,TGTGCCAGCAGTGAATGGGACAGGGGGTGGTGGGAGACCCAGTACTTC
TRBJ1-1,NA,15,TRBV5-4,NA,CASSLGGGRNTEAFF,TGTGCCAGCAGCTTGGGGGGCGGGAGAAACACTGAAGCTTTCTTT
TRBJ2-1,NA,12,TRBV6-4,NA,CASSEKQGEQFF,TGTGCCAGCAGTGAAAAACAGGGAGAGCAGTTCTTC
TRBJ1-5,NA,16,TRBV7-8,NA,CASSSDGGLRNQPQHF,TGTGCCAGCAGCAGCGACGGGGGGCTCCGCAATCAGCCCCAGCATTTT
TRBJ1-2,NA,15,TRBV9,TRBD1,CASSPGTGNTYGYTF,TGTGCCAGCAGCCCCGGGACAGGGAATACCTATGGCTACACCTTC
TRBJ1-1,NA,15,TRBV19,NA,CASTPKVGSYTEAFF,TGTGCCAGTACTCCTAAAGTCGGGTCCTACACTGAAGCTTTCTTT
TRBJ2-7,NA,16,TRBV27,NA,CASSFIRGDRPYEQYF,TGTGCCAGCAGTTTCATTAGGGGGGACAGACCCTACGAGCAGTACTTC
TRBJ1-6,once,14,TRBV10-3,TRBD1,CAISEGQGNSPLHF,TGTGCCATCAGTGAGGGACAGGGGAATTCACCCCTCCACTTT
TRBJ2-2,once,13,TRBV9,TRBD1,CASSRGPTGELFF,TGTGCCAGCTCCAGGGGGCCCACCGGGGAGCTGTTTTTT
TRBJ2-5,once,16,TRBV27,NA,CASSLSIGPRGETQYF,TGTGCCAGCAGTTTATCGATAGGACCGCGGGGAGAGACCCAGTACTTC
TRBJ2-3,NA,15,TRBV19,TRBD2,CASSIGGGVADTQYF,TGTGCCAGTAGTATTGGCGGGGGGGTAGCAGATACGCAGTATTTT
TRBJ1-6,NA,14,TRBV7-6,NA,CASRRENYNSPLHF,TGTGCCAGCAGACGGGAAAATTATAATTCACCCCTCCACTTT
TRBJ1-5,NA,18,TRBV3-1/TRBV3-2,NA,CASTHPDAREGADQPQHF,TGTGCCAGCACCCATCCAGACGCACGGGAGGGAGCAGATCAGCCCCAGCATTTT
TRBJ2-7,NA,16,TRBV3-1/TRBV3-2,TRBD2,CASGRLAARYSYEQYF,TGTGCCAGCGGGCGGCTAGCGGCGAGGTACTCCTACGAGCAGTACTTC
TRBJ2-7,NA,13,TRBV9,NA,CASSVAPRSEQYF,TGTGCCAGCAGCGTAGCTCCGAGGTCCGAGCAGTACTTC
TRBJ2-1,NA,15,TRBV12-5,TRBD2,CASGLASGTSYEQFF,TGTGCTAGTGGTTTGGCCTCCGGGACTAGTTATGAGCAGTTCTTC
TRBJ1-1,NA,15,TRBV4-1,NA,CASSQGRGMNTEAFF,TGCGCCAGCAGCCAAGGGAGGGGCATGAACACTGAAGCTTTCTTT
TRBJ2-7,NA,17,TRBV21-1,NA,CASSKRPIGEGTYEQYF,TGTGCCAGCAGCAAAAGGCCCATTGGGGAGGGAACCTACGAGCAGTACTTC
TRBJ2-5,once,13,TRBV11-1,NA,CASSSTGQETQYF,TGTGCCAGCAGCAGCACAGGACAAGAGACCCAGTACTTC
TRBJ1-2,NA,15,TRBV7-9,NA,CASSLVRQDRYGYTF,TGTGCCAGCAGCTTAGTACGACAGGACAGATATGGCTACACCTTC
TRBJ2-1,NA,13,TRBV5-1,NA,CASSPNRNDEQFF,TGCGCCAGCAGCCCAAACAGGAACGATGAGCAGTTCTTC
TRBJ2-7,NA,11,TRBV6-5,NA,CASGPTYEQYF,TGTGCCAGCGGGCCTACCTACGAGCAGTACTTC
TRBJ1-3,once,15,TRBV7-8,NA,CASSLSAGAGNTIYF,TGTGCCAGCAGCTTATCGGCAGGGGCTGGAAACACCATATATTTT
TRBJ2-7,NA,11,TRBV12-3/TRBV12-4,NA,CASSSPGEQYF,TGTGCCAGCAGTTCCCCGGGAGAGCAGTACTTC
TRBJ2-2,few,15,TRBV9,TRBD2,CASSVEGLVSGELFF,TGTGCCAGCAGCGTAGAAGGACTAGTCTCCGGGGAGCTGTTTTTT
TRBJ1-5,NA,19,TRBV7-8,TRBD1,CASSSPRDRGVGGNQPQHF,TGTGCCAGCAGCTCCCCCCGGGACAGGGGCGTTGGGGGCAATCAGCCCCAGCATTTT
TRBJ2-5,NA,16,TRBV19,TRBD2,CASRDSGGADWETQYF,TGTGCCAGTAGGGATAGCGGGGGGGCCGATTGGGAGACCCAGTACTTC
TRBJ1-2,NA,13,TRBV5-4,NA,CASSRPGQDGYTF,TGTGCCAGCAGCCGACCTGGTCAGGATGGCTACACCTTC
TRBJ2-1,NA,11,TRBV12-3/TRBV12-4,NA,CASSLYVEQFF,TGTGCCAGCAGTTTGTATGTTGAGCAGTTCTTC
TRBJ2-1,NA,16,TRBV28,NA,CASTSAPGGAPDEQFF,TGTGCCAGCACCTCCGCCCCGGGGGGCGCCCCGGATGAGCAGTTCTTC
TRBJ1-1,NA,13,TRBV9,TRBD1,CASSPTGRTEAFF,TGTGCCAGCAGCCCGACAGGGAGGACTGAAGCTTTCTTT
TRBJ1-5,NA,14,TRBV30,NA,CAWSISRLNQPQHF,TGTGCCTGGAGTATTAGCAGACTCAATCAGCCCCAGCATTTT
TRBJ1-1,NA,14,TRBV7-9,NA,CASSLVSGNTEAFF,TGTGCCAGCAGCTTAGTATCAGGGAACACTGAAGCTTTCTTT
TRBJ2-7,NA,15,TRBV6-2/TRBV6-3,TRBD1,CASSYGQGIDYEQYF,TGTGCCAGCAGTTACGGACAGGGTATCGACTACGAGCAGTACTTC
TRBJ2-1,few,16,TRBV15,NA,CATSREGAGSYNEQFF,TGTGCCACCAGCAGAGAAGGGGCGGGGTCCTACAATGAGCAGTTCTTC
TRBJ1-2,NA,15,TRBV10-2,TRBD1,CASSEVLGGGYGYTF,TGCGCCAGCAGTGAGGTCTTAGGGGGCGGCTATGGCTACACCTTC
TRBJ2-3,once,15,TRBV5-6,TRBD1,CASSSRTGATDTQYF,TGTGCCAGCAGCTCACGGACAGGGGCCACAGATACGCAGTATTTT
TRBJ1-2,NA,14,TRBV5-8,NA,CASSRQAVGYGYTF,TGTGCCAGCAGCCGACAGGCAGTGGGCTATGGCTACACCTTC
TRBJ2-6,NA,16,TRBV4-1,NA,CASSPQGLPGANVLTF,TGCGCCAGCAGCCCTCAGGGTCTTCCTGGGGCCAACGTCCTGACTTTC
TRBJ1-2,NA,17,TRBV5-1,NA,CASSLAGDWEGIYGYTF,TGCGCCAGCAGCTTGGCCGGTGACTGGGAGGGGATCTATGGCTACACCTTC
TRBJ1-1,NA,11,TRBV6-5,NA,CASQINTEAFF,TGTGCCAGCCAGATCAACACTGAAGCTTTCTTT
TRBJ1-4,NA,15,TRBV4-1,NA,CASSQDSGVGEKLFF,TGCGCCAGCAGCCAAGACTCAGGGGTGGGGGAAAAACTGTTTTTT
TRBJ2-7,NA,15,TRBV9,NA,CASSGTDRLSYEQYF,TGTGCCAGCAGCGGCACCGACAGACTCTCCTACGAGCAGTACTTC
TRBJ1-4,NA,14,TRBV19,TRBD1,CASWGTGYDEKLFF,TGTGCCAGTTGGGGGACAGGGTACGATGAAAAACTGTTTTTT